What follows are 28 T cell receptor beta chains derived from one specimen sequenced in a study of cytomegalovirus exposure and HLA in healthy donors. A multiplex PCR was run with 60 Vbeta primers and 13 Jbeta primers. Data came from immunoSEQ multiplex PCR; TCRdb stores just in-frame clones and leaves some out. The sample carries about 98,000 clones, approximately 74% recorded once. The sequenced sample was PBMCs. These receptors originate from a male donor in good health and CMV-seronegative.

The rearrangement links TRBV25-1 to TRBJ1-4; TRBD1 is a possible D gene (5 bases). The CDR3 runs 17 residues. From germline, CDR1 is MGHDK and CDR2 SYGVNS. Trimming stripped 1 base from V and 3 bases from J, with 15 bases between. CDR3 in amino acids: CASSEFRGSSANEKLFF. CDR3 nucleotide sequence: TGTGCCAGCAGTGAATTTCGGGGGTCGAGCGCTAATGAAAAACTGTTTTTT.

Worth noting for this clone: This specimen includes other DNA sequences encoding the same CDR3. The chain couples TRBV28 to TRBJ2-7; D ambiguous. The germline CDR1 and CDR2 sequences are MDHEN and SYDVKM. Trimming shortened V by 4 bases and J by 1 base, and 2 bases separated the two germline ends. This CDR3 has 11 residues. The CDR3 DNA reads TGTGCCAGCAGTTCATCCTACGAGCAGTACTTC. Protein sequence: CASSSSYEQYF.

The chain employs TRBV28 and TRBJ1-2; 7 bases agree with TRBD1. The CDR3 consists of 16 residues. After removal of 4 bases from V and 2 bases from J, the junction contained 10 bases not matched to a gene. Per germline, CDR1 MDHEN and CDR2 SYDVKM. Here the CDR3 reads CASSSYPPTGNYGYTF. Written as DNA, the CDR3 is TGTGCCAGCAGTTCATATCCCCCGACAGGGAACTATGGCTACACCTTC.

The chain recombines TRBV7-2 with TRBJ2-4; a possible D gene is TRBD2 (5 bases). Trimming stripped 5 bases from V and 1 base from J, with 6 bases between. CDR1 and CDR2 (germline): SGHTA, FQGNSA. The CDR3 loop spans 13 amino acids. CDR3: CASSRDAKNIQYF. In DNA, the CDR3 is TGTGCCAGCAGCCGGGATGCCAAAAACATTCAGTACTTC.

The rearrangement joins TRBV7-9 to TRBJ1-3; 7 nucleotides align to TRBD1. The CDR3 is 13 amino acids. Germline V gives CDR1 SEHNR, CDR2 FQNEAQ (reference sequence). The junction had 2 bases not matched to a gene; V was cut back by 5 bases and J by 4 bases. CDR3 DNA: TGTGCCAGCAGCCGGGACAGCGGAAACACCATATATTTT. This codes for CASSRDSGNTIYF.

V and J are TRBV19 and TRBJ1-1; D gene ambiguous. V was shortened by 5 bases and J by 2 bases, with 6 bases between the two germline ends. This CDR3 has 12 amino acids. Germline CDR1 LNHDA, CDR2 SQIVND (reference sequence). The CDR3 DNA sequence: TGTGCCAGTAGTTACATAAACACTGAAGCTTTCTTT. Translating it yields CASSYINTEAFF. Filled out from reference TRBV19 and TRBJ1-1, the complete variable domain reads DGGITQSPKYLFRKEGQNVTLSCEQNLNHDAMYWYRQDPGQGLRLIYYSQIVNDFQKGDIAEGYSVSREKKESFPLTVTSAQKNPTAFYLCASSYINTEAFFGQGTRLTVV.

Note on this clone: Lacking the conserved final phenylalanine or tryptophan, this CDR3 likely reflects a read error. The CDR3 here is CASSQGGYGYTV. The CDR3 DNA reads as TGTGCCAGCAGCCAGGGAGGATATGGCTACACCGTC. The chain has TRBV14 and TRBJ1-2; no definite D call. Trimming stripped 3 bases from V and 5 bases from J, with 7 bases between. The CDR3 has 12 residues. The germline CDR1 and CDR2 sequences are SGHDN and FVKESK.

The chain uses TRBV11-3 and TRBJ2-1; TRBD2 aligns across 9 bases. Germline CDR1 SGHNT, CDR2 YENEEA. The CDR3 covers 14 residues. The trim removed 5 bases at V and 4 bases at J, leaving 3 bases unmatched. The CDR3: CASSSLAGYNEQFF. In nucleotides, the CDR3 is TGTGCCAGCAGCAGCCTAGCGGGGTACAATGAGCAGTTCTTC.

The chain employs TRBV6-4 and TRBJ2-3, with TRBD2 identical over 11 bases. J was trimmed by 5 bases and V by 2 bases; bases with no gene match: 0. The CDR3 length is 14 residues. Per the germline V gene, CDR1 is MRHNA and CDR2 is SNTAGT. The CDR3 loop reads CASSDGLAGDTQYF. CDR3 bases: TGTGCCAGCAGTGACGGACTAGCGGGAGATACGCAGTATTTT.

The V and J genes are TRBV14 and TRBJ1-3, with 8 bases aligning to TRBD1. Germline V gene lookup returns CDR1 SGHDN and CDR2 FVKESK. This CDR3 has 16 residues. The trim removed 4 bases at V and 0 bases at J, leaving 5 bases unmatched. The CDR3 DNA reads as TGTGCCAGCAGCCCGGGACAGGTGTTCTCTGGAAACACCATATATTTT. This gives the protein CASSPGQVFSGNTIYF. The full variable domain, rest sourced from reference TRBV14 and TRBJ1-3, is EAGVTQFPSHSVIEKGQTVTLRCDPISGHDNLYWYRRVMGKEIKFLLHFVKESKQDESGMPNNRFLAERTGGTYSTLKVQPAELEDSGVYFCASSPGQVFSGNTIYFGEGSWLTVV.

The CDR3 here is CSARGDRKLFF. In DNA form, the CDR3 reads TGCAGTGCTAGGGGGGACAGAAAACTGTTTTTT. V is TRBV20-1 and J is TRBJ1-4; 7 positions match TRBD1. Germline-derived CDR1 and CDR2 are DFQATT and SNEGSKA (reference sequence). The CDR3 has 11 residues. Losses at the gene ends were 3 bases for V and 10 bases for J; bases not matched to a gene: 2.

V is TRBV28 and J is TRBJ2-1; TRBD2 matches at 7 bases. CDR1 MDHEN and CDR2 SYDVKM come from the germline V gene. CDR3 length: 15 amino acids. The CDR3 coding sequence is TGTTCTCACTGTCGGGCTAGCGGTCGCTACAATGAGCAGTTCTTC. Translated: CSHCRASGRYNEQFF.

V gene TRBV4-1 combines with J gene TRBJ1-5; TRBD1 agrees at 8 bases. CDR3 size: 17 residues. Germline assignment: CDR1 MGHRA and CDR2 YSYEKL. Trimming cost V 2 bases and J 1 base; bases outside gene matches: 7. The CDR3 here is CASSQFRRGLSNQPQHF. In nucleotides, the CDR3 is TGCGCCAGCAGCCAATTCCGCAGGGGGCTGAGCAATCAGCCCCAGCATTTT.

The gene calls are TRBV21-1 and TRBJ2-3; the table's D call, TRBD2, has no DNA check behind it. TRBV21-1 is shown as a pseudogene. The CDR3 runs 15 residues. The DNA of the CDR3 is TGTGCCAGCAGCAATGCTAGCGTCAGTGCAGATACGCAGTATTTT. Encoded protein: CASSNASVSADTQYF.

This clone was seen a handful of times. J is TRBJ1-5 and V is TRBV28; 7 nucleotides match TRBD1. With 6 bases clipped from V and 6 bases from J, the junction kept 8 bases outside the gene matches. The CDR3 runs to 14 residues. The V gene's germline CDR1 is MDHEN and CDR2 SYDVKM. CDR3: CASRPDRVVQPQHF. The CDR3, as DNA: TGTGCCAGCAGACCTGACAGGGTCGTTCAGCCCCAGCATTTT.

V usage is TRBV9 and J usage is TRBJ2-7; 7 bases agree with TRBD1. Germline trimming cut 4 bases from V and 2 bases from J; bases unmatched to any gene: 6. The CDR3 spans 14 residues. The germline V gene has CDR1 SGDLS and CDR2 YYNGEE. The DNA of the CDR3 is TGTGCCAGCAGCTTCGGGACAGAACCCTACGAGCAGTACTTC. Protein: CASSFGTEPYEQYF.

This chain links TRBV6-5 with TRBJ2-2; TRBD1 might be the D (6 bases). CDR1 is MNHEY and CDR2 is SVGAGI in the germline V gene. Deletions cut 6 bases from V and 3 bases from J, with 14 bases between. This CDR3 region has 15 residues. Here the CDR3 reads CASSLGGYDTGELFF. DNA of the CDR3: TGTGCCAGCAGCCTAGGGGGATACGACACCGGGGAGCTGTTTTTT.

J is TRBJ1-4 and V is TRBV20-1; D remains unclear. In germline, CDR1 is DFQATT, CDR2 SNEGSKA (reference sequence). CDR3 length equals 11 residues. Trimming pared 5 bases from V and 5 bases from J, leaving 6 bases between. This CDR3 is CSAPLNEKLFF. CDR3 nucleotides: TGCAGTGCTCCCTTAAATGAAAAACTGTTTTTT.

This chain uses TRBV27 with TRBJ2-7; 13 positions match TRBD2. Germline CDR1 and CDR2: MNHEY and SMNVEV (reference sequence). This CDR3 has 18 amino acids. V lost 6 bases and J lost 2; bases outside the gene matches: 13. CDR3 residues: CASSPGVTSGRPTYEQYF. The DNA of the CDR3 is TGTGCCAGCAGCCCCGGGGTGACTAGCGGGAGGCCTACCTACGAGCAGTACTTC.

V is TRBV6-5 and J is TRBJ1-2; tentative D call: TRBD1 (5 bases). Germline values: CDR1 MNHEY, CDR2 SVGAGI. Trimming shortened V by 2 bases and J by 2 bases, and 15 bases separated the two germline ends. CDR3 size: 16 residues. CDR3 in amino acids: CASSYPAGRGNYGYTF. In nucleotides, the CDR3 is TGTGCCAGCAGTTACCCCGCCGGACGGGGGAACTATGGCTACACCTTC.

V is TRBV7-2 and J is TRBJ2-7; 14 bases match TRBD2. This CDR3 region has 18 residues. Germline lookup yields CDR1 SGHTA and CDR2 FQGNSA. Trimming took 1 base from V and 1 from J; bases not matched to a gene: 6. The CDR3 coding sequence is TGTGCCAGCAGCTTAGGCCGAAGACTAGCGGGAGGGTCCTACGAGCAGTACTTC. This gives the protein CASSLGRRLAGGSYEQYF.

The V and J genes are TRBV10-1 and TRBJ2-2; 10 bases match TRBD2. The junction had 8 bases not matched to a gene; V was cut back by 5 bases and J by 2 bases. CDR1 is WNHNN and CDR2 is SYGVQD in the germline V gene (reference sequence). The CDR3 has 17 amino acids. In nucleotides, the CDR3 is TGCGCCAGCAGTAAAGGTAGCGGGAGGACTAACACCGGGGAGCTGTTTTTT. It translates to CASSKGSGRTNTGELFF.

The gene calls are TRBV15 and TRBJ1-5; possible D gene TRBD1, 5 bases. There are 15 residues in the CDR3. Germline V CDR1 and CDR2: LNHNV, YYDKDF (reference sequence). V dropped 3 bases and J dropped 5 bases, with 14 bases sitting between them. The CDR3 DNA follows: TGTGCCACCAGCAGGACTGGGGGGTACGATCAGCCCCAGCATTTT. Protein: CATSRTGGYDQPQHF.

This clone was seen once. CDR3 sequence (DNA): TGTGCCAGCAGAACTACAGGGAATCAGCCCCAGCATTTT. This codes for CASRTTGNQPQHF. The V call is TRBV7-2, the J call TRBJ1-5; D perhaps matches TRBD1 (6 bases). Germline V gene sequence: CDR1 SGHTA, CDR2 FQGNSA. The CDR3 is 13 amino acids. Between the trimmed V and J ends, which lost 6 bases and 4 bases, there was a span of 10 bases.

V usage is TRBV27 and J usage is TRBJ1-2, with TRBD1 matching 10 bases. The V and J ends lost 4 bases and 4 bases, in that order; junction bases with no gene match: 6. The germline V gene encodes CDR1 MNHEY and CDR2 SMNVEV (reference sequence). The CDR3 runs to 15 residues. The CDR3 reads CASSSRTGGGYGYTF. In nucleotides, the CDR3 is TGTGCCAGCAGTTCCCGGACAGGGGGAGGCTATGGCTACACCTTC.

The genes are TRBV5-1 and TRBJ2-3; 11 nucleotides line up with TRBD2. Germline CDR1 is SGHRS and CDR2 is YFSETQ. Trimming at V came to 4 bases and at J to 1 base, leaving 5 bases not matched to a gene. The CDR3 runs 16 residues. The CDR3 coding sequence is TGCGCCAGCAGCGTGGGACTAGCGGAGCGCACAGATACGCAGTATTTT. This sequence encodes CASSVGLAERTDTQYF.

This chain uses TRBV29-1 with TRBJ1-1; D is unclear. V lost 5 bases to trimming and J lost 1 base, with 8 bases between them. Germline lookup yields CDR1 SQVTM and CDR2 ANQGSEA. The length of the CDR3 is 12 residues. CDR3: CSVLNRNTEAFF. The CDR3, as DNA: TGCAGCGTTTTGAACAGGAACACTGAAGCTTTCTTT.

The CDR3, as DNA: TGTGCCAGCAGCAAAACATACAATCAGCCCCAGCATTTT. Translating gives CASSKTYNQPQHF. This chain links TRBV9 with TRBJ1-5; D not certain. V lost 4 bases and J lost 3, with 8 bases in between. From germline, CDR1 is SGDLS and CDR2 YYNGEE. The CDR3 runs to 13 residues.